These 3 T cell receptor beta chains were all obtained from the same sample, sequenced in a study of PD-L1 blockade in urothelial cancer. Profiled with immunoSEQ multiplex PCR; TCRdb holds only in-frame clones, not every one. The table has some 120,000 clones, around 89% seen once; the top ten hold 1.5% to 2%. Described time point: peripheral blood 6 weeks after treatment start. The source material was PBMCs, sampled around atezolizumab (anti-PD-L1) treatment. The receptors come from a man in his 60s with urothelial cancer.

The chain combines TRBV29-1 with TRBJ2-7, with 11 nucleotides matching TRBD1. Looked up from germline, CDR1 is SQVTM and CDR2 is ANQGSEA. V shed 1 base, J shed 3 bases, and the junction held 2 bases outside the gene matches. The CDR3 totals 14 residues. The DNA for the CDR3 is TGCAGCGTTGAAGGGGGACAGGGGGGCTACGAGCAGTACTTC. It specifies CSVEGGQGGYEQYF.

This chain joins TRBV9 and TRBJ2-1, with 7 bases that match TRBD2. The CDR3 extends over 14 amino acids. Germline V CDR1 and CDR2: SGDLS, YYNGEE. V shed 0 bases, J shed 6 bases, and the junction held 3 bases outside the gene matches. CDR3 DNA: TGTGCCAGCAGCGTAGGGGAGGGATTCAATGAGCAGTTCTTC. As protein: CASSVGEGFNEQFF.

The gene calls are TRBV6-1 and TRBJ1-6, with D maybe TRBD1 (5 bases). CDR1 is MNHNS, CDR2 SASEGT, per germline. V lost 0 bases to trimming and J lost 0 bases, with 12 bases between them. CDR3 length: 18 residues. CDR3 nucleotides: TGTGCCAGCAGTGAAGCTCAGGGACTCCACTCCTATAATTCACCCCTCCACTTT. Translating gives CASSEAQGLHSYNSPLHF.